This T cell receptor beta chain was documented in a study of glioma-infiltrating T cells. Study-wide findings and caveats: Only very few CDR3 sequences appeared in both tissue and blood. Gliomas, especially low-grade, showed above-expected tissue-blood divergence; non-neoplastic patients showed below.

Using RNA template, CDR3s of TCR alpha and beta were amplified with iRepertoire arm-PCR. One-step reverse transcription and amplification started from approximately 100-400 ng of tissue mRNA or PBMC total RNA. TCRdb independently ran MiXCR on the multiplex PCR reads; one entry per CDR3 protein. The repertoire holds about 22,000 distinct CDR3 sequences, with 20% to 25% as singletons. As for this clonotype: Its target is not known. One base away lies a much larger clone, so this may be a sequencing read error.

The sequence was collected from a human donor with low-grade glioma or glioblastoma, undergoing nonglioma brain surgery, or in good health (not recorded which). The specimen was glioma tissue, nonneoplastic brain tissue, or PBMCs (not recorded which).

CDR3 bases: TGTGCCAGCAGCTTTAGGCAGGGGGCGTATGAAGCTTTCTTT. Protein sequence: CASSFRQGAYEAFF. V and J are TRBV7-6 and TRBJ1-1, with TRBD1 identical over 8 bases. This CDR3 contains 14 residues. Germline assignment: CDR1 SGHVS and CDR2 FNYEAQ. The ends lost 3 bases at V and 7 bases at J; junction bases unmatched: 7. Variable domain in full (rest from reference TRBV7-6 and TRBJ1-1): GAGVSQSPRYKVTKRGQDVALRCDPISGHVSLYWYRQALGQGPEFLTYFNYEAQQDKSGLPNDRFSAERPEGSISTLTIQRTEQRDSAMYRCASSFRQGAYEAFFGQGTRLTVV.